This T cell receptor (beta chain) was found in a study of CD4 and CD8 cells across lung adenocarcinoma regions (dated by TCRdb to the late 2010s). For the wider study: The study compared tumor centers with tumor margins to examine intratumor heterogeneity of the T cell receptor repertoire.

As encoded in the germline V gene (reference sequence), CDR1 is WNHNN while CDR2 is SYGVQD. From the cysteine through the phenylalanine, the CDR3 covers 14 amino acids. Just CDR3 DNA is preserved here, 42 bases in frame from base 1. V gives up 7 bases and J gives up 11 bases, and the segment between their germline ends measures 22 bases. Concerning this clonotype itself: Which antigen it targets is not known. The sample holds no much larger clone one base away, and base qualities are not on file.

Library method: PCR. This sample was sequenced with a HiSeq X Ten. The public reads were quality trimmed at Q25 with fastp and then assembled into clones with MiXCR by TCRdb, keeping productive beta chains. Records with the same CDR3 protein are collapsed into one entry carrying the most frequent genes and DNA. A total of some 16,000 distinct CDR3 sequences appear in this sample, 45% to 70% of them only once. The ten largest clonotypes hold 32% of the sample. Donors were patients with localized lung adenocarcinoma, a subtype of non-small cell lung cancer. The centers of localized lung adenocarcinomas were where the samples came from. For TCR repertoire analysis, CD8+ T cells from tumor tissue were profiled apart from CD4+ T cells.

This chain joins TRBV10-1 to TRBJ2-3, with the D gene tentatively TRBD1 or TRBD2, based on 5 matching bases in each. The TCR sequence derives from a female donor with lung adenocarcinoma. The CD4 and CD8 labels of this study may be unreliable. Sequences were obtained from CD8+ T cells from the center of a lung tumor. The sample's cell subset or site, from its label and the paper: tumor center region. The nucleotide sequence reads TGCGCCAGCACGGGGCTAAGAGCCAAAAACATGCAGTATTTT. This gives the protein CASTGLRAKNMQYF.